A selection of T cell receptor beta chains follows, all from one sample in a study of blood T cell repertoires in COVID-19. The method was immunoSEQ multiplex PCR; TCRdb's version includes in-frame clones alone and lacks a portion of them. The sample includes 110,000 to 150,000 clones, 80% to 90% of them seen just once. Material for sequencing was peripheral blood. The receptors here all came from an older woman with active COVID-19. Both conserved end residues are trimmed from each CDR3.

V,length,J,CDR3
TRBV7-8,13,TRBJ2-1,ASSRATSGYNEQF
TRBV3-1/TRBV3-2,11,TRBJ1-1,ASSRGQGREAF
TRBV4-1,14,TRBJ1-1,ASSQVGVRGSRRAF
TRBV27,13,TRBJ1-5,ASSQRGLSNQPQH
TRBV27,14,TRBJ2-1,ASSIHRMSSYNEQF
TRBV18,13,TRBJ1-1,ASSTTHTGNTEAF
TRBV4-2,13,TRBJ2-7,ASSQGAGGPYEQY
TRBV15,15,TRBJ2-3,ATSRDFLGTSGDTQY
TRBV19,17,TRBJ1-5,ASSTTGIPSSLNNQPQH
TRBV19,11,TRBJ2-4,ASSLTGKNIQY
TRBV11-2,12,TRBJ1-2,ASSLRTGPTGYT
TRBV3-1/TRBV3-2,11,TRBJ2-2,ASSHYYTGELF
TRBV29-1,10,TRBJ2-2,SGGHHTGELF
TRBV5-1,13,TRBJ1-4,ASSLGAGGPLPLF
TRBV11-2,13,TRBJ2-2,ASSFGQAGPGELF
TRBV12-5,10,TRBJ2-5,ASGLAQETQY
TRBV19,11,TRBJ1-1,ASSMERGTEAF
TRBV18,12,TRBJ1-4,ASSKDSLGEKLF
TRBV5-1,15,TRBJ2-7,ASSLGRMRTGGDEQY
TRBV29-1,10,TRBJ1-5,SAKTGTQPQH
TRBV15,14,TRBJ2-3,ATSRGGAISTDTQY
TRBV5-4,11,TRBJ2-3,ASSLVREDTQY
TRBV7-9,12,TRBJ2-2,ASSQTPNTGELF
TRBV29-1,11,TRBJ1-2,SVRRTLMGGYT
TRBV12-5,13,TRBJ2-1,ASVKGTGLNGEQF
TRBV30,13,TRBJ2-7,AWRTAGGEPLEQY
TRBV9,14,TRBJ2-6,ASSRLKSSGANVLT
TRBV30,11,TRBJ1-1,AWSTGANTEAF